Listed below are T cell receptor beta chains from one sample, sequenced in a study of shared clonotypes between healthy human individuals. The repertoire was sequenced with immunoSEQ multiplex PCR; TCRdb's copy has only in-frame clones and lacks some. The sample has 950,000 to 1,200,000 clones; about 80% are singletons. The source material was memory CD4+ T cells from PBMCs. The origin of the receptors is a man between 18 and 35 years old in good health. Some clones in this sample may be carry-over from other donors' samples. The CDR3 runs from the conserved cysteine through the conserved F or W. D genes are given only for firm matches. Expanded clones get a size class; other rows say once, few or many, or leave the size out.

clone size | J gene | D gene | V gene | CDR3 protein | CDR3 DNA
- | TRBJ2-7 | - | TRBV25-1 | CASSDAGSPYEQYF | TGTGCCAGCAGTGACGCAGGGTCCCCTTACGAGCAGTACTTC
- | TRBJ1-6 | TRBD1 | TRBV10-3 | CAISDLGQGNSPLHF | TGTGCCATCAGTGACTTGGGACAGGGGAATTCACCCCTCCACTTT
once | TRBJ2-7 | TRBD1 | TRBV7-3 | CASSRGTGAEQYF | TGTGCCAGCAGCAGGGGGACAGGCGCCGAGCAGTACTTC
- | TRBJ2-5 | TRBD1 | TRBV7-8 | CASSLTGGETQYF | TGTGCCAGCAGCTTGACAGGGGGTGAGACCCAGTACTTC
many | TRBJ1-5 | - | TRBV15 | CATSRDSGAGQPQHF | TGTGCCACCAGCAGAGATTCGGGGGCAGGACAGCCCCAGCATTTT
- | TRBJ1-5 | - | TRBV6-5 | CASSSGRRGNQPQHF | TGTGCCAGCAGTTCGGGAAGAAGGGGCAATCAGCCCCAGCATTTT
once | TRBJ1-2 | - | TRBV7-2 | CASSLVGSHGYTF | TGTGCCAGCAGCTTAGTCGGGTCCCATGGCTACACCTTC
few | TRBJ1-2 | - | TRBV2 | CASSGIVPGGYTF | TGTGCCAGCAGTGGGATAGTGCCTGGCGGCTACACCTTC
few | TRBJ2-1 | - | TRBV7-9 | CASSLMGARDEQFF | TGTGCCAGCAGCTTAATGGGGGCGCGGGATGAGCAGTTCTTC
few | TRBJ1-4 | - | TRBV27 | CASSLGGGGEKLFF | TGTGCCAGCAGCCTCGGGGGGGGCGGGGAAAAACTGTTTTTT
- | TRBJ2-7 | TRBD2 | TRBV2 | CASRDSGVGEQYF | TGTGCCAGCAGAGATAGCGGGGTCGGCGAGCAGTACTTC
many | TRBJ1-2 | - | TRBV11-2 | CASSLDRPALYTF | TGTGCCAGCAGCTTAGATCGACCGGCCCTCTACACCTTC
few | TRBJ1-1 | - | TRBV7-9 | CASTKQNYNTEAFF | TGTGCCAGCACCAAACAGAACTATAACACTGAAGCTTTCTTT
- | TRBJ2-5 | - | TRBV19 | CASSFSGVETQYF | TGTGCCAGTAGCTTCTCAGGGGTAGAGACCCAGTACTTC
once | TRBJ1-1 | - | TRBV29-1 | CSVAPSAGADTEAFF | TGCAGCGTTGCCCCCTCGGCGGGGGCAGACACTGAAGCTTTCTTT
- | TRBJ2-5 | - | TRBV2 | CASKVSHPQETQYF | TGTGCCAGCAAGGTCAGTCACCCTCAAGAGACCCAGTACTTC
- | TRBJ1-1 | - | TRBV7-8 | CASCRVNTEAFF | TGTGCCAGTTGCAGGGTGAACACTGAAGCTTTCTTT
- | TRBJ2-7 | TRBD2 | TRBV29-1 | CSVGAGGYEQYF | TGCAGCGTTGGAGCGGGAGGCTACGAGCAGTACTTC
- | TRBJ1-1 | - | TRBV7-2 | CASSLMPGSRGTEAFF | TGTGCCAGCAGCCTCATGCCGGGCAGCCGTGGCACTGAAGCTTTCTTT
- | TRBJ2-1 | TRBD1 | TRBV7-3 | CASSLSAGGAYNEQFF | TGTGCCAGCAGCTTAAGTGCAGGGGGAGCTTACAATGAGCAGTTCTTC
- | TRBJ2-7 | - | TRBV27 | CASRDLPSYEQYF | TGTGCCAGCCGTGATCTCCCTAGCTACGAGCAGTACTTC
- | TRBJ2-7 | - | TRBV11-1 | CASSLGTNTYEQYF | TGTGCCAGCAGCTTAGGGACTAACACCTACGAGCAGTACTTC
few | TRBJ1-1 | - | TRBV14 | CASSRARTEAFF | TGTGCCAGCAGCAGAGCGAGGACTGAAGCTTTCTTT
medium-sized | TRBJ2-2 | TRBD1 | TRBV2 | CASSGTGVGLTGELFF | TGTGCCAGCTCCGGGACAGGGGTCGGTCTCACCGGGGAGCTGTTTTTT
- | TRBJ2-7 | - | TRBV5-6 | CASSSSGTGFYEQYF | TGTGCCAGCAGCTCGTCCGGGACGGGCTTCTACGAGCAGTACTTC
- | TRBJ2-7 | - | TRBV11-2 | CASSPVGRETYEQYF | TGTGCCAGCAGCCCCGTCGGCCGTGAAACCTACGAGCAGTACTTC
- | TRBJ1-1 | - | TRBV5-1 | CASSLTRGDTEAFF | TGCGCCAGCAGCTTGACCCGGGGGGACACTGAAGCTTTCTTT
few | TRBJ1-1 | - | TRBV27 | CASSEFPGATPNTEAFF | TGTGCCAGCAGTGAATTCCCGGGGGCCACCCCGAACACTGAAGCTTTCTTT
- | TRBJ1-3 | - | TRBV7-9 | CASSPQVGTAGNTIYF | TGTGCCAGCAGCCCCCAGGTAGGGACTGCTGGAAACACCATATATTTT
once | TRBJ2-3 | - | TRBV7-8 | CASSLARGTDTQYF | TGTGCCAGCAGCTTAGCGAGGGGCACAGATACGCAGTATTTT
- | TRBJ2-7 | - | TRBV2 | CASSDRRLPSGQYF | TGTGCCAGCAGCGACAGGAGGCTACCCTCGGGGCAGTACTTC
- | TRBJ2-1 | TRBD2 | TRBV11-3 | CASSFVASGRSDNEQFF | TGTGCCAGCAGCTTTGTTGCTAGCGGGAGGTCTGACAATGAGCAGTTCTTC
- | TRBJ1-4 | TRBD1 | TRBV30 | CAWSLRQGWKLFF | TGTGCCTGGAGCCTCCGACAGGGGTGGAAACTGTTTTTT
once | TRBJ1-1 | TRBD1 | TRBV29-1 | CSVRTGLEAFF | TGCAGCGTTCGGACAGGTTTAGAAGCTTTCTTT
- | TRBJ2-7 | TRBD1 | TRBV11-2 | CASSLDWGQGSFEQYF | TGTGCCAGCAGCTTAGATTGGGGACAGGGGTCCTTCGAGCAGTACTTC
- | TRBJ1-2 | - | TRBV6-5 | CASSQDPNYGYTF | TGTGCCAGCAGCCAAGACCCAAACTATGGCTACACCTTC
few | TRBJ2-4 | TRBD1 | TRBV4-1 | CASSSAGDSVAKNIQYF | TGCGCCAGCAGTTCCGCCGGGGACAGCGTAGCCAAAAACATTCAGTACTTC
- | TRBJ2-7 | - | TRBV27 | CASSPQANYEQYF | TGTGCCAGCAGTCCGCAGGCCAACTACGAGCAGTACTTC
- | TRBJ2-7 | TRBD2 | TRBV7-2 | CASSSTPGLASYEQYF | TGTGCCAGCAGCTCCACTCCGGGACTAGCGTCCTACGAGCAGTACTTC
- | TRBJ2-4 | - | TRBV30 | CAWDQGNPKNIQYF | TGTGCCTGGGATCAGGGTAATCCCAAAAACATTCAGTACTTC
many | TRBJ1-2 | - | TRBV19 | CASSVSTGYSGYTF | TGTGCCAGTAGTGTGTCCACGGGGTATAGTGGCTACACCTTC
- | TRBJ1-3 | TRBD1 | TRBV6-5 | CASGRGGDGNTIYF | TGTGCCAGCGGACGAGGGGGCGATGGAAACACCATATATTTT
- | TRBJ2-5 | - | TRBV18 | CASSPRRQSQETQYF | TGTGCCAGCTCACCCCGCCGACAGTCTCAAGAGACCCAGTACTTC
- | TRBJ2-1 | TRBD2 | TRBV5-1 | CASSPGTSGLGIDEQFF | TGCGCCAGCAGCCCCGGGACTAGCGGGTTAGGTATCGATGAGCAGTTCTTC
few | TRBJ2-1 | - | TRBV2 | CASSEGAGYGEQFF | TGTGCCAGCAGTGAAGGGGCAGGATACGGTGAGCAGTTCTTC
few | TRBJ1-5 | TRBD1 | TRBV28 | CASSLGQGRGMDQPQHF | TGTGCCAGCAGTTTGGGACAGGGGAGGGGTATGGATCAGCCCCAGCATTTT
- | TRBJ2-1 | TRBD2 | TRBV4-1 | CASSQDLSSSGGGGGEQFF | TGCGCCAGCAGCCAAGATCTGTCTTCCAGCGGGGGGGGTGGAGGGGAGCAGTTCTTC
- | TRBJ2-7 | - | TRBV30 | CAWGRGTTTAQYF | TGTGCCTGGGGGCGTGGTACTACGACGGCGCAGTACTTC
- | TRBJ2-6 | - | TRBV29-1 | CSAKTDSGANVLTF | TGCAGCGCAAAGACAGACTCTGGGGCCAACGTCCTGACTTTC
- | TRBJ1-2 | - | TRBV29-1 | CSTSSSRTPSNYGYTF | TGCAGCACCTCCTCGTCCCGGACACCATCTAACTATGGCTACACCTTC
few | TRBJ2-7 | - | TRBV4-1 | CASSRGRTQSYEQYF | TGCGCCAGCAGTAGAGGGAGGACCCAATCCTACGAGCAGTACTTC
- | TRBJ2-7 | - | TRBV7-6 | CASSTRPRGAYEQYF | TGTGCCAGCAGCACCCGACCGAGGGGCGCCTACGAGCAGTACTTC
once | TRBJ2-7 | TRBD1 | TRBV6-5 | CASSSGTGSEQYF | TGTGCCAGCAGTTCCGGGACAGGGAGCGAGCAGTACTTC
- | TRBJ2-1 | TRBD2 | TRBV27 | CASSLFGTTTYNEQFF | TGTGCCAGCAGTTTATTCGGGACTACCACCTACAATGAGCAGTTCTTC
- | TRBJ2-2 | - | TRBV11-2 | CASSLSAGNTGELFF | TGTGCCAGCAGCTTAAGTGCCGGGAACACCGGGGAGCTGTTTTTT
- | TRBJ2-5 | - | TRBV5-4 | CASSGQLQETQYF | TGTGCCAGCAGCGGACAGCTCCAAGAGACCCAGTACTTC
once | TRBJ1-1 | - | TRBV28 | CASTNFGGNTEAFF | TGTGCCAGCACCAATTTCGGAGGGAACACTGAAGCTTTCTTT
- | TRBJ2-7 | - | TRBV5-1 | CASSRDGSYEQYF | TGCGCCAGCAGCCGGGACGGCTCCTACGAGCAGTACTTC